This T cell receptor beta chain was documented in a study of beta chain features in type 1 diabetes (dated by TCRdb to the late 2010s). At the level of the whole study: Mean age, gender distribution, total cell number and subset yield were not different between patients and healthy donors. A total of about 100 million sorted cells were examined across all samples, and RNA yield correlated strongly with the number of cells per subset. The study compared TCRB repertoires of sorted circulating CD4+ T cell subsets between recently diagnosed type 1 diabetes patients and matched healthy donors. Regulatory and stem cell-like memory subsets were isolated from only 8 patients and roughly 8 healthy donors, whereas naive and central memory subsets came from all 28 donors. What the authors observed across the whole study: Naive, central memory and regulatory TCRB repertoires appeared to be more similar among patients than among healthy donors. PCR may preferentially amplify shorter templates, but because patient and control samples were amplified and corrected together, any resulting skew would affect both groups equally. Because cDNA was sequenced instead of genomic DNA, activated cells with high expression could be over-represented, although the groups did not differ in activation or CD3 levels. Only small numbers of individuals were included in the HLA sub-analyses, which left unresolved whether HLA type had any influence on TCRB rearrangement. At VDJ recombination sites, patients with type 1 diabetes made fewer insertions and deleted more nucleotides, a pattern implying thymic rearrangement abnormalities. A moderate but significant shortening of TCRB CDR3 length was observed in type 1 diabetes patients in all four CD4+ subsets.

This clone was observed a handful of times. What antigen it recognizes has not been identified. No per-base quality is available; no much larger clone lies one base away. The entire isolated RNA was reverse transcribed using the High Capacity cDNA Reverse Transcription Kit, and thus expressed TCRB transcripts were sequenced. Deep immunoSEQ sequencing was applied to naive, central memory and regulatory T cell samples, giving an average of about 3.6 million total reads per sample. After sorted cells were lysed in RLT buffer, RNA was extracted with DNase-treated RNeasy Micro or Mini kits, with the choice depending on cell number. Each cell subset was processed separately to prevent cross-contamination, with patient and healthy donor samples processed together. TCRB sequences were amplified from cDNA with the immunoSEQ multiplex PCR, producing 87-bp fragments spanning the CDR3 region. Amplicons were sequenced on the Illumina HiSeq platform. The published analysis was carried out like this. PCR bias was computationally corrected using synthetic template baselines, reads within Hamming distance 2 were collapsed, and singletons that could not be merged were discarded. Reads were aligned against IMGT so that V, D and J genes, CDR3 length and insertions or deletions at six rearrangement sites could be assigned. Clonotype counts were normalized to sorted cell number within each subset before computing true diversity and Gini coefficients with the tcR R package. The overlap coefficient, calculated on TCRB nucleotide sequences, was used to quantify repertoire sharing. As a proxy for the pre-selection repertoire, out-of-frame TCRB sequences from naive cells were analyzed. TCRdb took over this immuneACCESS table, retaining in-frame rearrangements with V and J assigned. Such tables are incomplete; in checked studies, under half of the missing clones stem from an unresolved V gene, and the remainder is unexplained. From that table come the V and J calls and clone size; the DNA was used to work out D and trimming. The sample table contains around 600,000 clones; only one count was recorded for 12% of them. Roughly 0.12% of the sample is taken by the ten largest.

CDR1 and CDR2, per the germline V gene (reference sequence), are MNHNY and SVGAGI. Measured from the cysteine to the phenylalanine, the CDR3 is 14 residues long. Only the CDR3 part of the read is kept: 42 bases, read in frame from the first base. Trimming accounts for 9 bases at V and 2 bases at J, while the number of junction bases matched to no gene is 8. Each donor gave one peripheral blood draw, averaging roughly 120 mL, which was collected into heparinised tubes. A BD FACSAria II and a panel including CD45RO, CCR7, CD25, CD127, CD95 and CD27 were used to sort naive, central memory, regulatory and stem cell-like memory CD4+ T cells. A purity above 95% was achieved for all sorted populations. Right away, PBMCs were isolated by Lymphoprep density gradient centrifugation and were stained directly, with no culture step. Samples were stained and sorted in pairs, with one healthy donor and one patient per experiment, so that batch effects were minimized.

The sequence was obtained from a man younger than 45 with type 1 diabetes. The chain was built from TRBV6-6 and TRBJ1-1; 8 bases in the middle match TRBD1. Material for sequencing was naive CD4+ T cells from blood. The sample's cell subset or site label, decoded: true naive CD4+ T cells. In nucleotide form, the sequence is TGTGCCAGTGAAATACAGGGGGGTAACACTGAAGCTTTCTTT. Protein translation: CASEIQGGNTEAFF.